This T cell receptor beta chain was identified during a study of blood T cell repertoires in COVID-19. Overall study: From the United States, Italy and Spain came samples of acute and convalescent COVID-19. PBMCs, B-cell-depleted T cells, or T cells provided the cDNA or gDNA that made up the material.

This clone showed up just a few times. Here immunoSEQ multiplex PCR was the method, and the copy in TCRdb shows in-frame clones only, minus some. The sample consists of about 59,000 clones, around 81% of them appearing once. The CDR3 has 15 amino acids. The trim removed 3 bases at V and 6 bases at J, leaving 2 bases unmatched. Per germline, CDR1 LGHDT and CDR2 YNNKEL (reference sequence). The origin of this receptor is an elderly woman with active or convalescent COVID-19. This sequence joins TRBV3-1 (or the pseudogene TRBV3-2) and TRBJ2-7; 16 bases fit TRBD2. The source material was peripheral blood. The CDR3 DNA reads as TGTGCCAGCAGCCAGGGACTAGCGGGGGGGCCCGAGCAGTACTTC. It is translated as CASSQGLAGGPEQYF.